The 6 T cell receptor beta chains below all came from one sample that was sequenced in a study of T cell repertoires in ileal Crohn's disease. The protocol was immunoSEQ multiplex PCR, while the TCRdb copy is restricted to in-frame clones and leaves out a portion. The data hold about 5,700 clones, with roughly 80% observed a single time. Sample time point: proximal margin of the surgical specimen (macroscopically non-inflamed). Sequenced sample: ileal tissue. Every receptor here comes from an adult with Crohn's disease.

As DNA, the CDR3 is TGTGCCAGCAACGCGGGACTTACGGGGGAGCCCCAGCATTTT. Protein: CASNAGLTGEPQHF. The rearrangement links TRBV7-2 to TRBJ1-5; a possible D gene is TRBD1 (5 bases). CDR3 length: 14 residues. Trimming cost V 7 bases and J 8 bases, with 18 bases left between them. CDR1 and CDR2 (germline): SGHTA, FQGNSA.

V usage is TRBV13 and J usage is TRBJ2-3; D might be TRBD1 or TRBD2, each matching 5 bases. This CDR3 is 16 amino acids long. The V and J ends lost 1 base and 0 bases respectively, with 11 bases between them. Germline V lookup: CDR1 PRHDT, CDR2 FYEKMQ (reference sequence). The CDR3 region has the DNA TGTGCCAGCAGCTTAGAGCGGACAACTAGCACAGATACGCAGTATTTT. Translating gives CASSLERTTSTDTQYF. Filled out from reference TRBV13 and TRBJ2-3, the complete variable domain reads AAGVIQSPRHLIKEKRETATLKCYPIPRHDTVYWYQQGPGQDPQFLISFYEKMQSDKGSIPDRFSAQQFSDYHSELNMSSLELGDSALYFCASSLERTTSTDTQYFGPGTRLTVL.

This clone showed up just once. The rearrangement uses TRBV7-9 and TRBJ2-6; weak D call: TRBD1 (5 bases). CDR3 size: 17 residues. Trimming left V 5 bases short and J 0 bases short, with 14 bases between. The V gene's germline CDR1 is SEHNR and CDR2 FQNEAQ (reference sequence). CDR3 in DNA: TGTGCCAGCAGCCCCCCCCCAGGGATCTCTGGGGCCAACGTCCTGACTTTC. Translated, it gives CASSPPPGISGANVLTF.

This chain links TRBV7-2 with TRBJ2-2; D is unresolved. CDR1 and CDR2 from the germline V gene are SGHTA and FQGNSA. V was trimmed by 2 bases and J by 1 base, leaving 5 bases between them. This CDR3 region has 14 residues. The DNA for the CDR3 is TGTGCCAGCAGCTTAACGGGGAACACCGGGGAGCTGTTTTTT. This encodes CASSLTGNTGELFF.

The rearrangement uses TRBV11-3 and TRBJ1-1, with a possible D match to TRBD1 (6 bases). The germline V and J ends were trimmed by 5 bases and 3 bases, with 13 bases remaining between them. From germline, CDR1 is SGHNT and CDR2 YENEEA. The CDR3 spans 14 residues. The CDR3 sequence: CASSRTGAYTEAFF. As DNA, the CDR3 is TGTGCCAGCAGCCGTACGGGGGCCTACACTGAAGCTTTCTTT.

The chain links TRBV6-6 to TRBJ1-2, with 10 bases matching TRBD1. Germline V CDR1 and CDR2: MNHNY, SVGAGI (reference sequence). Trimming took 8 bases from V and 3 from J; bases not matched to a gene: 6. CDR3 length: 14 amino acids. The CDR3 spells CASSPDRGYYGYTF. In nucleotides, the CDR3 is TGTGCCAGCTCCCCGGACAGGGGGTACTATGGCTACACCTTC.